What follows are 8 T cell receptor beta chains derived from one specimen sequenced in a study of technical replicates of blood from a few donors. This table comes from immunoSEQ multiplex PCR, and its TCRdb copy is limited to in-frame clones, with some not included. The table shows about 76,000 clones, with around nine tenths occurring only once. The sequencing input was T cells isolated from PBMCs. Receptors were obtained from a human donor in good health.

This clone has just one count. The gene calls are TRBV2 and TRBJ2-5; D is uncertain. The V and J ends lost 2 bases and 3 bases respectively, with 13 bases between them. This CDR3 is built from 15 residues. Looked up from germline, CDR1 is SNHLY and CDR2 is FYNNEI. CDR3 in DNA: TGTGCCAGCAGTGAATCTGGCATTCTGGAAGAGACCCAGTACTTC. It specifies CASSESGILEETQYF.

This chain links TRBV4-1 with TRBJ2-7; D remains unclear. CDR1 MGHRA and CDR2 YSYEKL come from the germline V gene. The CDR3 loop spans 13 amino acids. V was clipped by 4 bases and J by 1 base, with 8 bases between them. In nucleotides, the CDR3 is TGCGCCAGCAGCCCCTCGCGATCCTACGAGCAGTACTTC. This encodes CASSPSRSYEQYF.

This rearrangement joins TRBV4-1 to TRBJ1-1; 7 positions match TRBD1. The CDR3 has 14 residues. V was clipped by 1 base and J by 5 bases; unmatched bases: 4. CDR1 is MGHRA and CDR2 is YSYEKL in the germline V gene. CDR3 coding DNA: TGCGCCAGCAGCCAAGTGACAGGGTTTACTGAAGCTTTCTTT. Its protein product is CASSQVTGFTEAFF.

This chain connects TRBV19 to TRBJ1-6; no firm D call. In germline, CDR1 is LNHDA, CDR2 SQIVND (reference sequence). The CDR3 is 15 amino acids. The V end was cut by 3 bases, the J end by 5 bases, with 11 bases between. In DNA form, the CDR3 reads TGTGCCAGTAGTATTAGTTCGCGTAATAATTCACCCCTCCACTTT. The encoded protein is CASSISSRNNSPLHF.

The chain is built from TRBV27 and TRBJ2-2; possibly TRBD2 for D (5 bases). CDR1 and CDR2 (germline): MNHEY, SMNVEV (reference sequence). V lost 4 bases to trimming and J lost 2 bases, with 14 bases between them. The CDR3 is 16 amino acids. The CDR3: CASSYTGVPNTGELFF. DNA for the CDR3: TGTGCCAGCAGTTACACCGGGGTACCTAACACCGGGGAGCTGTTTTTT.

The chain links TRBV6-6 to TRBJ1-2, with no clear D. CDR1 is MNHNY, CDR2 SVGAGI, per germline (reference sequence). Trimming took off 3 bases at V and 4 bases at J, with 12 bases between the two ends. The CDR3 runs 14 residues. CDR3 sequence reads: CASSYMATSYGYTF. In nucleotides, the CDR3 is TGTGCCAGCAGTTATATGGCAACCTCCTATGGCTACACCTTC.

V usage is TRBV28 and J usage is TRBJ1-1; weak D call: TRBD1 (6 bases). This CDR3 contains 13 residues. Per the germline V gene, CDR1 is MDHEN and CDR2 is SYDVKM. V was pared by 3 bases and J by 8 bases, with 13 bases between. CDR3 nucleotide sequence: TGTGCCAGCAGTTTTTTGGGACATCAGGAAGCTTTCTTT. Translating gives CASSFLGHQEAFF.

This rearrangement joins TRBV11-3 to TRBJ2-2; weak D call: TRBD2 (6 bases). With 5 bases removed from V and 0 bases from J, the gap between germline ends came to 16 bases. The V gene's germline CDR1 is SGHNT and CDR2 YENEEA. The CDR3 consists of 17 residues. CDR3 region: CASSPAWGEANTGELFF. CDR3 DNA: TGTGCCAGCAGCCCCGCCTGGGGGGAGGCGAACACCGGGGAGCTGTTTTTT.